This T cell receptor (beta chain) was retrieved from a study of vaccination effects on CD4 cells after COVID-19. Turning to the study itself: Each person got two doses of an mRNA SARS-CoV-2 vaccine, BNT162b2 or mRNA-1273.

Clones were read by immunoSEQ multiplex PCR, and TCRdb kept only the in-frame ones, dropping some. The sample includes 70,000 to 85,000 clones, roughly 80% of them seen just once. The culture ran for 10 days, and then CD4+ T cells were isolated. Each vaccine recipient was nucleocapsid antibody negative and had no prior SARS-CoV-2 infection. As to this clone: Its antigen is undetermined.

In germline, CDR1 is LGHNA, CDR2 YSLEER. V lost 4 bases and J lost 4, with 16 bases in between. This CDR3 has 15 residues. The chain is built from TRBV4-3 and TRBJ1-2; the D is unclear. Sequencing was performed on CD4+ T cells from PBMCs cultured without peptide, taken before COVID-19 vaccination. The TCR sequence derives from a human donor who received a COVID-19 vaccine. The DNA for the CDR3 is TGCGCCAGCAGCCCCTACATAGCAGGACTCTATGGCTACACCTTC. It encodes CASSPYIAGLYGYTF.